This note documents a single T cell receptor (beta chain) sequence. Under the authors' procedure: The authors estimated nucleated cell counts from reference gene primer amplification. Profiled with immunoSEQ multiplex PCR; TCRdb holds only in-frame clones, not every one. V and J calls and clone size follow that table, whereas D and trimming were derived from the DNA. The table lists roughly 30,000 clones, approximately 91% of them singletons. V was clipped by 6 bases and J by 2 bases; unmatched bases: 1. Germline assignment: CDR1 MNHEY and CDR2 SVGAGI. There are 13 residues in the CDR3. The data stem from a study of blood T cell repertoires in COVID-19. Study-wide context: COVID-19 samples, acute and convalescent, were from the United States, Italy and Spain. The cDNA or gDNA used as material had been derived from T cells, B-cell-depleted T cells, or PBMCs.

This receptor was taken from a man in his 60s with acute or convalescent COVID-19. This chain uses TRBV6-5 with TRBJ1-5; TRBD1 matches 7 bases. The sample taken for sequencing was peripheral blood. The CDR3 DNA follows: TGTGCCAGCAGAGGGGGCGGCAATCAGCCCCAGCATTTT. This codes for CASRGGGNQPQHF.